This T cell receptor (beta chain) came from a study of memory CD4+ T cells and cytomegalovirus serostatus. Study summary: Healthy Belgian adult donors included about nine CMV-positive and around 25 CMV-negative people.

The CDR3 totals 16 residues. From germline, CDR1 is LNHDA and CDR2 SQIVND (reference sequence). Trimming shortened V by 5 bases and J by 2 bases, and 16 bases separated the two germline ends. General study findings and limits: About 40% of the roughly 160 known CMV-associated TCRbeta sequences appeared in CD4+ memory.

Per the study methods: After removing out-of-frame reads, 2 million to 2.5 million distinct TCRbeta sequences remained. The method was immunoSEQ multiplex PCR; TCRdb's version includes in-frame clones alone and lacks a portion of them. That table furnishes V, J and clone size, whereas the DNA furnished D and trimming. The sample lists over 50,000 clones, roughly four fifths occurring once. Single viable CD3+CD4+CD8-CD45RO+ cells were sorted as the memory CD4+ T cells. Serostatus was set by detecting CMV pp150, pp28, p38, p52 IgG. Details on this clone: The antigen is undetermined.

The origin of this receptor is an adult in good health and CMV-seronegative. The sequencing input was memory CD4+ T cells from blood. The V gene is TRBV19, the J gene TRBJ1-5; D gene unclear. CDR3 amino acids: CASSLYSGEGNQPQHF. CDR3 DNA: TGTGCCAGTAGTCTGTATAGCGGAGAAGGCAATCAGCCCCAGCATTTT.